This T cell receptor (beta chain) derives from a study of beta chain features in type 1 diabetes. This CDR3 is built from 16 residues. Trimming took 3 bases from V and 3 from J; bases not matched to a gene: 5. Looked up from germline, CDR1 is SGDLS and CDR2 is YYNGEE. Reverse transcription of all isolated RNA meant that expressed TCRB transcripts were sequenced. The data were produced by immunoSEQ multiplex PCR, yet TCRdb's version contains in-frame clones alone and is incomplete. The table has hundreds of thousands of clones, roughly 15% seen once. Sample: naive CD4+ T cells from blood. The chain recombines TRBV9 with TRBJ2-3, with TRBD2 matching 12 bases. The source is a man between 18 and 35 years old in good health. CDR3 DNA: TGTGCCAGCAGCGCGATGACTAGCGGGGGTACAGATACGCAGTATTTT. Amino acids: CASSAMTSGGTDTQYF. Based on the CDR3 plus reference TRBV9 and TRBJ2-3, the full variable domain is DSGVTQTPKHLITATGQRVTLRCSPRSGDLSVYWYQQSLDQGLQFLIQYYNGEERAKGNILERFSAQQFPDLHSELNLSSLELGDSALYFCASSAMTSGGTDTQYFGPGTRLTVL.